This TCR beta chain derives from a study of regulatory T cells in long-lasting Graves disease. The study, taken as a whole, reports: Persistent disease exhibited a predilection for TRBV28, TRBJ1-2 and TRBJ2-5.

Library construction for TCR beta used iRepertoire HTBI primers and Arm-PCR of CDR3 regions. MiXCR was run by TCRdb on the multiplex PCR reads, yielding one entry per CDR3 protein. The data hold about 610,000 distinct CDR3 sequences, with 15% to 20% observed a single time. The CDR3 has 13 amino acids. J lost 4 bases, V lost 8 bases, and 5 bases had no gene match. Germline values: CDR1 MNHNS, CDR2 SASEGT. This clonotype was counted ten times or more. Antigen unknown. Time point specified: newly diagnosed GD, antithyroid drugs for less than 3 months. Scientists built the TCR library using RNA that was extracted from PBMCs. In addition, the sample was reused for a study of T cells in Graves' hyperthyroidism and ophthalmopathy. That report adds: In making diagnoses, clinical symptoms, serum thyroxine and TRAb, thyroid ultrasound and orbital computed tomography were all used. Carried out on the TCR CDR3, a first-round RT-PCR used the HTBI primer set. Blood held most thyroid clonotypes expanded above 0.001 frequency.

The source was peripheral blood mononuclear cells (PBMCs), collected at new diagnosis, from a patient treated with antithyroid drugs. The source of this sequence is a man between 18 and 35 years old with Graves disease. The chain has TRBV6-1 and TRBJ1-3; 7 bases are shared with TRBD1. The CDR3 region has the DNA TGTGCCAGCTCGACAGGGCCCGGAAACACCATATATTTT. Translated: CASSTGPGNTIYF.